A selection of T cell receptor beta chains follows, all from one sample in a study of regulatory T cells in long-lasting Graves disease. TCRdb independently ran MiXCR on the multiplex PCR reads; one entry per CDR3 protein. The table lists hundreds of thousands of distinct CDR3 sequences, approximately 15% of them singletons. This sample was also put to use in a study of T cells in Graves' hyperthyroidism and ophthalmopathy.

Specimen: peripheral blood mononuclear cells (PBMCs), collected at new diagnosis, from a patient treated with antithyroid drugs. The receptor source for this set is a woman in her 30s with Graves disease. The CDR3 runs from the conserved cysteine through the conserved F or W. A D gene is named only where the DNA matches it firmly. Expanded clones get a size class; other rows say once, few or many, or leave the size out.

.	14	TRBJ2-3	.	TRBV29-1	TGCAGCCTCAGACTGGCCAGGGTCTCCGATACGCAGTATTTT	CSLRLARVSDTQYF
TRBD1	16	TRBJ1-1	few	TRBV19	TGTGCCAGTAGTATTACCGGGACAGGGGGGAACACTGAAGCTTTCTTT	CASSITGTGGNTEAFF
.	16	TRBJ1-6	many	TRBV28	TGTGCCAGCAGTTTATCATCAAGTGAACAGGTCTCACCCCTCCACTTT	CASSLSSSEQVSPLHF
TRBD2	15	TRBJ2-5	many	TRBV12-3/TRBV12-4	TGTGCCAGCAGCCCCGTGAGCGGGAGCTTCGTGACCCAGTACTTC	CASSPVSGSFVTQYF
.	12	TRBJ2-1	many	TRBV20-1	TGCAGTGCTAGGCTCAGGGGTAATGAGCAGTTCTTC	CSARLRGNEQFF
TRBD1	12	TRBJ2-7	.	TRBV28	TGTGCCAGCAGTAGGGACAGCCTTAAGCAGTACTTC	CASSRDSLKQYF
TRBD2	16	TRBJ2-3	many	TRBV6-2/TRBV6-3	TGTGCCAGCAGTGAAAGTGTCGGGGGGGGTACAGATACGCAGTATTTT	CASSESVGGGTDTQYF
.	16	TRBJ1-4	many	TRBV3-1	TGTGCCAGCAGCCAAGATTCAACCGGGACAAATGAAAAACTGTTTTTT	CASSQDSTGTNEKLFF
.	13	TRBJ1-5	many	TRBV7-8	TGTGCCAGCAGCCCCACCTCTGATCGACCCCAGCATTTT	CASSPTSDRPQHF
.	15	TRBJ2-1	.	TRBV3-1	TGTGCCAGCAGCCAAGGGGGACCCAAAGGGGGGGGGCAGTTCTTC	CASSQGGPKGGGQFF
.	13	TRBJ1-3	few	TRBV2	TGTGCCAGCCGGGAAAACTCTGGAAACACCATATATTTT	CASRENSGNTIYF
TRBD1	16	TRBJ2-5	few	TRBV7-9	TGTGCCAGCAGCCGATTGGACAGGGGACACCAAGAGACCCAGTACTTC	CASSRLDRGHQETQYF
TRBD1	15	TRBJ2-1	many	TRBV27	TGTGCCAGCACCCAGGGGGTAGCCGTCTACAATGAGCAGTTCTTC	CASTQGVAVYNEQFF
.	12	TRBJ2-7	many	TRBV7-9	TGTGCCAGCAGTGCGAGCGGTTACGAGCAGTACTTC	CASSASGYEQYF
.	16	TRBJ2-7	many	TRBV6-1	TGTGCCAGCTCTCACCCGGCTAGCCGAAGCTCCTACGAGCAGTACTTC	CASSHPASRSSYEQYF
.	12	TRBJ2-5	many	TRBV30	TGTGCCTGGAGTGAGGGGGAGGAGACCCAGTACTTC	CAWSEGEETQYF
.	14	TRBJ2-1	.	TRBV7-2	TGTGCCAGCAGCTTAGCGCAGGGTTTTAATGAGCAGTTCTTC	CASSLAQGFNEQFF
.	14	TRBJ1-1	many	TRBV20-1	TGCAGTGCTGGCGGCGACACAGTGAACACTGAAGCTTTCTTT	CSAGGDTVNTEAFF
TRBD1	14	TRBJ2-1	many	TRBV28	TGTGCCAGCGATGGACAGGGGGGCTACAATGAGCAGTTCTTC	CASDGQGGYNEQFF
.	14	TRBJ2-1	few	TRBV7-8	TGCGCCAGCAGCCATTTCGGGGCCGACAATGAGCAGTTCTTC	CASSHFGADNEQFF
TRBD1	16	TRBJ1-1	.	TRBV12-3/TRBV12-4	TGTGCCAGCAGTTCTTCAGGGGGCCTCATGAACACTGAAGCTTTCTTT	CASSSSGGLMNTEAFF
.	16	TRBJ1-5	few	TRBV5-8	TGTGCCAGCAGTCGGTTTGGGTTACTCAGAGATCAGCCCCAGCATTTT	CASSRFGLLRDQPQHF
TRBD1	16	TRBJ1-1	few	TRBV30	TGTGCCTGGAGTGCATCAAGGGGGACAGGCAACACTGAAGCTTTCTTT	CAWSASRGTGNTEAFF
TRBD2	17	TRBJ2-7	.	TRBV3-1	TGTGCCAGCAGCCAAGATACACTAGCGGGGTCCCCCTACGAGCAGTACTTC	CASSQDTLAGSPYEQYF
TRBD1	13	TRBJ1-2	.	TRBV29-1	TGCAGTGCGGACAGGGGGCAGAGCTATGGCTACACCTTC	CSADRGQSYGYTF
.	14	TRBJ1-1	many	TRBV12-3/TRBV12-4	TGTGCCAGCAGATACCGGGCCTCGAACACTGAAGCTTTCTTT	CASRYRASNTEAFF
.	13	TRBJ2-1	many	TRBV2	TGTGCCAGCAGTGGCGAGAGATACAATGAGCAGTTCTTC	CASSGERYNEQFF
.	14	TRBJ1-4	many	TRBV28	TGTGCCAGCAGCTTACTCCCCACTAATGAAAAACTGTTTTTT	CASSLLPTNEKLFF
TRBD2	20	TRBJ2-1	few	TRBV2	TGTGCCAGCAGTGAAGCGCCTCGGGGGTTAGGTCTAGCGGGAGATAATGAGCAGTTCTTC	CASSEAPRGLGLAGDNEQFF
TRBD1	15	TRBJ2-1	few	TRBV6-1	TGTGCCAGCATTCCCGAGACAGGGGGTTACAATGAGCAGTTCTTC	CASIPETGGYNEQFF
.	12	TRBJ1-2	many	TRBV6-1	TGTGCCAGCAGTGTGGGGATTTATGGCTACACCTTC	CASSVGIYGYTF
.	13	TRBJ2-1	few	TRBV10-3	TGTGCCATCTCACCGAGCTCCTACAATGAGCAGTTCTTC	CAISPSSYNEQFF
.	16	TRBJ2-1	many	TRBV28	TGTGCCAGCAGCGTAACAGGGCCCGTCCCCTCCAATGAGCAGTTCTTC	CASSVTGPVPSNEQFF
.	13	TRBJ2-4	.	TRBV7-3	TGTGCCAGCAGCTCTTCGCCGGGGAGCATTCAGTACTTC	CASSSSPGSIQYF
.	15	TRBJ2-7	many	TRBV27	TGTGCCAGCAGTTTATCTTCTCCATCCATTAGCGAGCAGTACTTC	CASSLSSPSISEQYF
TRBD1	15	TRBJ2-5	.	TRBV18	TGTGCCAGCTCACCACCTGGGACAGTACTGGAGACCCAGTACTTC	CASSPPGTVLETQYF
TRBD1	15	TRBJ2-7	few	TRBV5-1	TGCGCCAGCAGCTTGGCCGGGGGACAGGGTTACGAGCAGTACTTC	CASSLAGGQGYEQYF
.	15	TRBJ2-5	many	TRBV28	TGTGCCAGCAGTTTTGGCGGAAACTTACAAGAGACCCAGTACTTC	CASSFGGNLQETQYF
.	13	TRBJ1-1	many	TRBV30	TGTGCCTGGAGTGTAGCAACGAACACTGAAGCTTTCTTT	CAWSVATNTEAFF
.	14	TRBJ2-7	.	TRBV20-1	TGCAGTGCTAGAGTGGGGGCCGTGGCCTACGAGCAGTACTTC	CSARVGAVAYEQYF
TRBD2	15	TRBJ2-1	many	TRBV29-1	TGCAGCGTTATGGGACTAGCGGGAGTATGGGATGAGCAGTTCTTC	CSVMGLAGVWDEQFF
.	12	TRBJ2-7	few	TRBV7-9	TGTGCCAGCAGCCCTATCTTGGGGGAGCAGTACTTC	CASSPILGEQYF
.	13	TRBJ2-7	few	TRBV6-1	TGTGCCTGTAAGACAGGAGGGGCCTACGAGCAGTACTTC	CACKTGGAYEQYF
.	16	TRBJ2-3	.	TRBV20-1	TGCAGTGCACCGACCGGGGCAGGAATACGCACAGATACGCAGTATTTT	CSAPTGAGIRTDTQYF
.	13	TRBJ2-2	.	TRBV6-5	TGTGCCAGCAGTTACTCGACGACCGGGGAGCTGTTTTTT	CASSYSTTGELFF
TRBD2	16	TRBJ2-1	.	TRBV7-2	TGTGCCAGCAGCTTAGCTGGGACTAGCGGTTTGAATGAGCAGTTCTTC	CASSLAGTSGLNEQFF
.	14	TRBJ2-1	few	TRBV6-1	TGTGCCAGCAGTGAAGAGAGGTTTTACAATGAGCAGTTCTTC	CASSEERFYNEQFF
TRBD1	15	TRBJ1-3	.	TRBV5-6	TGTGCCAGCAGCACAATGGGACAGGATGGAAACACCATATATTTT	CASSTMGQDGNTIYF
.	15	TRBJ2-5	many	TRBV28	TGTGCCAGCAGTTTGTGGGTGGGGGGCGTCGAGACCCAGTACTTC	CASSLWVGGVETQYF
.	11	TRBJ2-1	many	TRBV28	TGTGCCAGCAGTCGGACGTCGGAGCAGTTCTTC	CASSRTSEQFF
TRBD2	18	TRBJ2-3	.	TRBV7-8	TGTGCCAGCAGCGCGGTGTGGTCGGCTAGCGGTAGCACAGATACGCAGTATTTT	CASSAVWSASGSTDTQYF
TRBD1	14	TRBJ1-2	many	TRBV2	TGTGCCAGCAGCGAAGGACAGGGCCTATATGGCTACACCTTC	CASSEGQGLYGYTF
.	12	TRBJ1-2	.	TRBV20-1	TGCAGTGCCGCCGGGCTAAACTATGGCTACACCTTC	CSAAGLNYGYTF
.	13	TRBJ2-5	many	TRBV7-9	TGTGCCAGCAGCTCCTACTCCCAAGAGACCCAGTACTTC	CASSSYSQETQYF